Each of the 21 T cell receptor beta chains below was sequenced from the same sample in a study of T-cell memory formation after mild COVID-19. TCRdb analysed the 5' RACE reads with MiXCR anew, one entry per CDR3 protein. The profile shows roughly 50,000 distinct CDR3 sequences, more than 9% of them singletons. The sequenced sample was PBMCs or a T cell subset sorted from them (not recorded which). Receptors were obtained from a man between 18 and 29 years old who had mild COVID-19 (a few samples of this study predate the infection). Cell type and time point are not known.

The V call is TRBV24-1, the J call TRBJ2-2, with D perhaps TRBD2 (6 bases). Per germline, CDR1 KGHDR and CDR2 SFDVKD. The CDR3 covers 13 residues. V lost 9 bases and J 2 bases, leaving 9 bases between the germline ends. CDR3 nucleotide sequence: TGTGCCACCGGGGAGGACAACACCGGGGAGCTGTTTTTT. This encodes CATGEDNTGELFF.

The sample holds many counts of this clonotype. The gene calls are TRBV6-5 and TRBJ2-1; 11 nucleotides align to TRBD1. Trimming cost V 0 bases and J 4 bases; bases outside gene matches: 2. Germline CDR1 reads MNHEY; CDR2 reads SVGAGI. The CDR3 loop spans 16 amino acids. CDR3 sequence: CASSYSGTGGYNEQFF. The CDR3 nucleotides read TGTGCCAGCAGTTACTCCGGGACAGGGGGTTACAATGAGCAGTTCTTC.

This chain links TRBV4-3 with TRBJ2-3; TRBD2 matches 7 bases. This CDR3 is 16 amino acids long. Germline CDR1 LGHNA, CDR2 YSLEER. Germline trimming cut 4 bases from V and 0 bases from J; bases unmatched to any gene: 7. The DNA for the CDR3 is TGCGCCAGCAGCCCCCTTTGGGGGGGGAGCACAGATACGCAGTATTTT. Its translation is CASSPLWGGSTDTQYF.

This sequence joins TRBV5-1 and TRBJ1-1; possible D gene TRBD1, 6 bases. Germline V gives CDR1 SGHRS, CDR2 YFSETQ. Trimming took off 3 bases at V and 4 bases at J, with 10 bases between the two ends. This CDR3 has 13 residues. CDR3 nucleotides: TGCGCCAGCAGCTGGGGGGGCGGCACTGAAGCTTTCTTT. As protein: CASSWGGGTEAFF.

CDR3 loop: CASSFSRLNDEQYF. For the CDR3, the DNA is TGTGCCAGCAGTTTTTCCCGGTTGAACGACGAGCAGTACTTC. The rearrangement uses TRBV27 and TRBJ2-7; no clear D. Germline V lookup: CDR1 MNHEY, CDR2 SMNVEV (reference sequence). V was pared by 3 bases and J by 5 bases, with 14 bases between. This CDR3 comprises 14 residues.

This clonotype was seen many times. The CDR3 sequence: CSAEGVRRTDTQYF. DNA of the CDR3: TGCAGTGCTGAGGGGGTTCGTCGCACAGATACGCAGTATTTT. The rearrangement joins TRBV20-1 to TRBJ2-3, with D possibly matching TRBD1 (6 bases). Trimming took 5 bases from V and 1 from J, leaving 13 bases between them. Germline CDR1 reads DFQATT; CDR2 reads SNEGSKA (reference sequence). The CDR3 has 14 residues.

This clonotype was detected many times. V and J are TRBV7-3 and TRBJ1-5; no firm D call. Trimming left V 4 bases short and J 7 bases short, with 11 bases between. Germline assignment: CDR1 SGHTA and CDR2 FQGTGA. The CDR3 is 13 residues long. The CDR3: CASSSFPGQPQHF. In DNA form, the CDR3 reads TGTGCCAGCAGCTCCTTTCCGGGCCAGCCCCAGCATTTT.

This chain connects TRBV7-2 to TRBJ2-4, with 12 bases fitting TRBD2. With V trimmed by 6 bases and J by 6 bases, 6 bases remained unmatched. Looked up from germline, CDR1 is SGHTA and CDR2 is FQGNSA. The CDR3 has 15 amino acids. CDR3 residues: CASSFSTSGGNIQYF. DNA of the CDR3: TGTGCCAGCAGTTTCTCGACTAGCGGGGGAAACATTCAGTACTTC.

The rearrangement uses TRBV7-6 and TRBJ1-2; D not certain. Trimming removed 3 bases from V and 8 bases from J, with 13 bases in between. Germline CDR1 SGHVS, CDR2 FNYEAQ. The CDR3 runs 13 residues. CDR3 coding DNA: TGTGCCAGCAGCTTGGAGCCCACCCGGGGCTACACCTTC. Residues: CASSLEPTRGYTF.

This clonotype was detected only a few times. This chain joins TRBV5-1 and TRBJ2-2; D is unresolved. V was cut by 0 bases and J by 8 bases, with 14 bases left in between. CDR1 and CDR2 (germline): SGHRS, YFSETQ. The CDR3 runs to 15 residues. CDR3 nucleotides: TGCGCCAGCAGCTTGGAACTTTTGTGGGGTGGGGAGCTGTTTTTT. Its translation: CASSLELLWGGELFF.

This clonotype was detected a few times. The V call is TRBV7-2, the J call TRBJ1-5; D ambiguous. Trimming removed 1 base at V and 4 bases at J, with 11 bases between. The germline gives CDR1 SGHTA, CDR2 FQGNSA. This CDR3 is 15 amino acids long. The CDR3 bases are TGTGCCAGCAGCTTAGGGGTCGCGGGGAATCAGCCCCAGCATTTT. Protein sequence: CASSLGVAGNQPQHF. The complete variable domain, with remaining parts taken from reference TRBV7-2 and TRBJ1-5, reads GAGVSQSPSNKVTEKGKDVELRCDPISGHTALYWYRQSLGQGLEFLIYFQGNSAPDKSGLPSDRFSAERTGGSVSTLTIQRTQQEDSAVYLCASSLGVAGNQPQHFGDGTRLSIL.

This clonotype turned up a few times. The V gene is TRBV12-3 or TRBV12-4, the J gene TRBJ2-2; the D gene is possibly TRBD2 (5 bases). The CDR3 length is 16 residues. V lost 5 bases and J lost 4, with 17 bases in between. In DNA, the CDR3 is TGTGCCAGCAGTAGAGCGGTGGCACAACTCACCGGGGAGCTGTTTTTT. It translates to CASSRAVAQLTGELFF.

The rearrangement joins TRBV5-6 to TRBJ2-5, with 8 bases identical to TRBD1. This CDR3 comprises 13 residues. V lost 4 bases and J lost 5; bases outside the gene matches: 4. CDR1 is SGHDT and CDR2 is YYEEEE in the germline V gene. CDR3 DNA: TGTGCCAGCAGCAGGGACAGGCACGAGACCCAGTACTTC. It yields the protein CASSRDRHETQYF.

This clonotype was counted only a few times. The V and J genes are TRBV28 and TRBJ1-1, with no clear D. Germline CDR1 is MDHEN and CDR2 is SYDVKM. V lost 3 bases, J lost 4 bases, and 9 bases lay in between. This CDR3 region has 13 residues. CDR3 loop: CASSLTRGTEAFF. The CDR3 DNA follows: TGTGCCAGCAGTTTGACCCGCGGCACTGAAGCTTTCTTT.

The sample holds many counts of this clonotype. The genes are TRBV5-1 and TRBJ2-2, with D tentatively TRBD1 (5 bases). Germline V gives CDR1 SGHRS, CDR2 YFSETQ. There are 14 residues in the CDR3. V gave up 4 bases and J gave up 4 bases, with 11 bases separating them. CDR3 DNA: TGCGCCAGCAGCCTGGACATTCGCACCGGGGAGCTGTTTTTT. It is translated as CASSLDIRTGELFF.

This clonotype was counted between two and nine times. The chain couples TRBV10-3 to TRBJ2-5; 15 nucleotides match TRBD2. Germline CDR1 reads ENHRY; CDR2 reads SYGVKD. Unmatched junction bases numbered 8, after V lost 0 bases and J lost 3 bases. CDR3 length equals 19 residues. CDR3 sequence reads: CAISESLGLAGGPKETQYF. The CDR3 nucleotides read TGTGCCATCAGTGAGTCCCTTGGACTAGCGGGGGGGCCGAAAGAGACCCAGTACTTC.

This chain uses TRBV19 with TRBJ2-3; TRBD1 agrees at 7 bases. CDR3 length: 14 amino acids. The V gene end was trimmed by 4 bases and the J gene end by 3 bases; junction bases not matched to a gene: 4. Germline V gives CDR1 LNHDA, CDR2 SQIVND (reference sequence). The CDR3 nucleotides read TGTGCCAGTAGTAGCAGGGGGATTACAGATACGCAGTATTTT. It specifies CASSSRGITDTQYF. Looking up the rest from reference TRBV19 and TRBJ2-3 gives the full variable domain: DGGITQSPKYLFRKEGQNVTLSCEQNLNHDAMYWYRQDPGQGLRLIYYSQIVNDFQKGDIAEGYSVSREKKESFPLTVTSAQKNPTAFYLCASSSRGITDTQYFGPGTRLTVL.

V is TRBV18 and J is TRBJ2-7; D tentatively fits TRBD1 or TRBD2 (5 bases each). The germline V gene encodes CDR1 KGHSH and CDR2 LQKENI. The CDR3 sequence is 13 residues long. The V end lost 4 bases, the J end lost 5 bases, and 12 bases lay between the germline ends. The CDR3 DNA reads as TGTGCCAGCTCACGAACCTTGGGGGACGAGCAGTACTTC. Translating it yields CASSRTLGDEQYF.

The chain carries TRBV7-9 and TRBJ1-5, with TRBD1 as a possible D gene (6 bases). Germline V gives CDR1 SEHNR, CDR2 FQNEAQ (reference sequence). The V gene lost 1 base and the J gene lost 0 bases, with 13 bases spanning the gap. There are 17 residues in the CDR3. CDR3 region: CASSLDRGVYSNQPQHF. DNA of the CDR3: TGTGCCAGCAGCTTAGATAGGGGGGTGTATAGCAATCAGCCCCAGCATTTT.

The V gene is TRBV10-3, the J gene TRBJ2-2, with 9 positions matching TRBD1. The CDR3 is 14 residues long. The junction had 9 bases not matched to a gene; V was cut back by 8 bases and J by 8 bases. In germline, CDR1 is ENHRY, CDR2 SYGVKD. For the CDR3, the DNA is TGTGCCATCGGACCGGGACAGGGTCGTGGGGAGCTGTTTTTT. Its protein product is CAIGPGQGRGELFF.

There are a few counts of this clonotype. This rearrangement joins TRBV7-6 to TRBJ1-1; no clear D gene. V was cut by 4 bases and J by 0 bases, with 6 bases left in between. The CDR3 spans 13 residues. CDR1 is SGHVS, CDR2 FNYEAQ, per germline. The CDR3 reads CASSSEMNTEAFF. The CDR3 coding sequence is TGTGCCAGCAGCTCCGAGATGAACACTGAAGCTTTCTTT.